This TCR beta chain was captured by sequencing in a study of cytomegalovirus exposure and HLA in healthy donors. The study, taken as a whole, reports: With high specificity and sensitivity, the classifier reportedly diagnosed cytomegalovirus status.

The study ran its PCR with 60 Vbeta and 13 Jbeta primers. The assay was immunoSEQ multiplex PCR, and TCRdb's table has in-frame clones only and misses some. The listing records approximately 110,000 clones. Per germline, CDR1 SGHRS and CDR2 YFSETQ. V trimming: 4 bases; J trimming: 6 bases; junction bases outside the gene matches: 9. The CDR3 is made up of 15 amino acids. Of note for this clone: What it recognizes is unknown.

Material for sequencing was PBMCs. This receptor was obtained from a middle-aged man in good health and CMV-seronegative. The chain couples TRBV5-1 to TRBJ2-3, with TRBD1 identical over 9 bases. The CDR3: CASSQQGAYTDTQYF. CDR3 nucleotide sequence: TGCGCCAGCAGCCAACAGGGGGCGTACACCGATACGCAGTATTTT.